The sequence of this TCR beta chain was determined in a study of cytomegalovirus exposure and HLA in healthy donors. The CDR3 has 17 amino acids. V lost 6 bases to trimming and J lost 0 bases, with 17 bases between them. The V gene's germline CDR1 is ENHRY and CDR2 SYGVKD. Note on this clone: Its target is not known.

Study-wide results and caveats: The likely origin of a cluster of highly shared sequence variants was a sequencing artifact. A later analysis linked a missense DCLRE1C variant to TCR beta V- and J-gene trimming. Whilst most TCR sequences proved rare, a subset of public TCRs occurred across many donors.

PCR amplification relied on 60 Vbeta primers (plus 13 Jbeta primers). Measured with immunoSEQ multiplex PCR; TCRdb has only the in-frame clones, and not every one. The table shows some 130,000 clones, with 76% occurring only once. Sequenced material: PBMCs. The TCR was taken from a man aged 35-49 years in good health and CMV-seronegative. The chain carries TRBV10-3 and TRBJ2-2; D might be TRBD1 (6 bases). In DNA, the CDR3 is TGTGCCATCAGGAAGGGATGGGGGCCAGCGAACACCGGGGAGCTGTTTTTT. The encoded protein is CAIRKGWGPANTGELFF.